The next 32 T cell receptor beta chains were all read from a single sample in a study of T cell responses to AZD1222 COVID-19 vaccine. The data were produced by immunoSEQ multiplex PCR, yet TCRdb's version contains in-frame clones alone and is incomplete. The repertoire holds approximately 150,000 clones, with approximately 89% as singletons. The sequencing here drew on peripheral blood, taken 28 days after the second AZD1222 dose. Every receptor here comes from an adult who received the AZD1222 COVID-19 vaccine.

The rearrangement links TRBV10-3 to TRBJ2-1; D unclear. This CDR3 is 16 amino acids long. From germline, CDR1 is ENHRY and CDR2 SYGVKD. Trimming pared 0 bases from V and 7 bases from J, leaving 16 bases between. CDR3 in amino acids: CAISESAHPEWNEQFF. The CDR3 region has the DNA TGTGCCATCAGTGAGTCGGCTCACCCCGAGTGGAATGAGCAGTTCTTC.

The chain employs TRBV7-2 and TRBJ2-7; weak D call: TRBD2 (6 bases). The CDR3 runs 14 residues. Looked up from germline, CDR1 is SGHTA and CDR2 is FQGNSA. V was shortened by 2 bases and J by 2 bases, with 10 bases between the two germline ends. CDR3 sequence: CASSLFGLTYEQYF. The CDR3 bases are TGTGCCAGCAGCTTATTCGGACTAACCTACGAGCAGTACTTC.

The chain uses TRBV18 and TRBJ2-7; 8 bases are shared with TRBD1. Germline V gene data show CDR1 as KGHSH and CDR2 as LQKENI. This CDR3 has 14 residues. V dropped 2 bases and J dropped 9; count of bases not matched to a gene: 9. CDR3 coding DNA: TGTGCCAGCTCACCAGAACCAGGGGGCGCCGCGCAGTACTTC. Translated, it gives CASSPEPGGAAQYF.

V usage is TRBV9 and J usage is TRBJ1-1; TRBD1 aligns across 8 bases. J was trimmed by 4 bases and V by 3 bases; bases with no gene match: 5. CDR1 is SGDLS and CDR2 is YYNGEE in the germline V gene. This CDR3 is built from 14 residues. The CDR3 sequence is CASSGKTGGTEAFF. CDR3 nucleotides: TGTGCCAGCAGCGGTAAAACAGGGGGCACTGAAGCTTTCTTT.

The genes are TRBV27 and TRBJ1-5; 9 bases are a match to TRBD1. Germline V gives CDR1 MNHEY, CDR2 SMNVEV (reference sequence). The junction had 9 bases not matched to a gene; V was cut back by 6 bases and J by 6 bases. The CDR3 has 15 residues. The DNA for the CDR3 is TGTGCCAGCAGCCGGGACGGGACAGGGATTCAGCCCCAGCATTTT. It is translated as CASSRDGTGIQPQHF.

The rearrangement uses TRBV5-4 and TRBJ1-4; D is unclear. The germline CDR1 and CDR2 sequences are SGHNT and YYREEE (reference sequence). Trimming shortened V by 1 base and J by 8 bases, and 18 bases separated the two germline ends. This CDR3 is 16 amino acids long. The CDR3 here is CASSLSVGQAREKLFF. CDR3 sequence (DNA): TGTGCCAGCAGCTTGAGTGTGGGTCAGGCACGAGAAAAACTGTTTTTT.

The chain is built from TRBV3-1 (or the pseudogene TRBV3-2) and TRBJ1-4; 12 nucleotides match TRBD1. Unmatched junction bases numbered 7, after V lost 5 bases and J lost 3 bases. This CDR3 contains 17 residues. Germline V lookup: CDR1 LGHDT, CDR2 YNNKEL (reference sequence). The CDR3 protein is CASSKLGTGGPNEKLFF. CDR3 nucleotides: TGTGCCAGCAGCAAGTTAGGGACAGGGGGCCCTAATGAAAAACTGTTTTTT.

The J gene is TRBJ2-2, the V gene TRBV19, with 9 nucleotides matching TRBD1. V lost 5 bases to trimming and J lost 7 bases; unmatched junction nucleotides: 8. Germline-derived CDR1 and CDR2 are LNHDA and SQIVND (reference sequence). The CDR3 totals 15 residues. The CDR3 region has the DNA TGTGCCAGTAGTCCTGGGACAGGGTTTGGCGGGGAGCTGTTTTTT. Protein product: CASSPGTGFGGELFF.

This clone was detected once. The genes are TRBV2 and TRBJ1-5; the D gene is possibly TRBD1 (6 bases). The CDR3 consists of 14 residues. V lost 6 bases, J lost 6 bases, and 15 bases lay in between. The germline gives CDR1 SNHLY, CDR2 FYNNEI. CDR3 sequence reads: CASRITGTGQPQHF. CDR3 DNA: TGTGCCAGCAGGATAACAGGGACGGGTCAGCCCCAGCATTTT. Full variable domain (outside the CDR3, taken from reference TRBV2 and TRBJ1-5): EPEVTQTPSHQVTQMGQEVILRCVPISNHLYFYWYRQILGQKVEFLVSFYNNEISEKSEIFDDQFSVERPDGSNFTLKIRSTKLEDSAMYFCASRITGTGQPQHFGDGTRLSIL.

The J gene is TRBJ1-5, the V gene TRBV30; 7 bases map to TRBD1. The length of the CDR3 is 15 residues. Unmatched junction bases numbered 6, after V lost 0 bases and J lost 4 bases. In germline, CDR1 is GTSNPN, CDR2 SVGIG (reference sequence). The CDR3 loop reads CAWSVQGVTNQPQHF. CDR3 nucleotide sequence: TGTGCCTGGAGTGTGCAGGGGGTTACTAATCAGCCCCAGCATTTT. The full variable domain, its missing parts supplied by reference TRBV30 and TRBJ1-5, is SQTIHQWPATLVQPVGSPLSLECTVEGTSNPNLYWYRQAAGRGLQLLFYSVGIGQISSEVPQNLSASRPQDRQFILSSKKLLLSDSGFYLCAWSVQGVTNQPQHFGDGTRLSIL.

The rearrangement links TRBV15 to TRBJ2-5; D is ambiguous. The V end lost 0 bases, the J end lost 1 base, and 0 bases lay between the germline ends. The CDR3 loop spans 12 amino acids. The germline V gene has CDR1 LNHNV and CDR2 YYDKDF (reference sequence). The CDR3 region has the DNA TGTGCCACCAGCAGAGACCAAGAGACCCAGTACTTC. It encodes CATSRDQETQYF.

As concerns this clone: The junction departs from germline at one end; a sequencing error may be responsible. This rearrangement joins TRBV12-3 or TRBV12-4 to TRBJ2-2, with 9 positions matching TRBD2. There are 13 residues in the CDR3. The CDR3 spells CASSPDGRGGLFF. The CDR3 nucleotides read TGTGCCAGCAGTCCCGACGGGCGGGGGGGGCTGTTTTTT.

The rearrangement joins TRBV15 to TRBJ1-1; no clear D gene. The CDR3 is 14 residues long. The V gene's germline CDR1 is LNHNV and CDR2 YYDKDF (reference sequence). Trimming pared 0 bases from V and 1 base from J, leaving 6 bases between. In DNA, the CDR3 is TGTGCCACCAGCAGAGATGTCTCGAACACTGAAGCTTTCTTT. Its protein product is CATSRDVSNTEAFF.

This chain connects TRBV24-1 to TRBJ2-1; 9 bases fit TRBD1. The CDR3 contains 14 residues. CDR1 is KGHDR and CDR2 is SFDVKD in the germline V gene. V trimming: 6 bases; J trimming: 9 bases; junction bases outside the gene matches: 8. The CDR3: CATSTHRGQSEQFF. CDR3 DNA sequence: TGTGCCACCAGTACTCACAGGGGGCAAAGTGAGCAGTTCTTC.

This clone was picked up a small number of times. V gene TRBV4-3 combines with J gene TRBJ2-2, with TRBD2 identical over 10 bases. Germline V gene data show CDR1 as LGHNA and CDR2 as YSLEER. This CDR3 is built from 18 residues. J was trimmed by 9 bases and V by 1 base; bases with no gene match: 14. This CDR3 reads CASSQGPPTAGLAWELFF. The CDR3 nucleotides read TGCGCCAGCAGCCAAGGGCCCCCAACCGCGGGACTAGCGTGGGAGCTGTTTTTT.

The chain employs TRBV12-3 or TRBV12-4 and TRBJ2-5; D remains unclear. The CDR3 totals 12 residues. V lost 5 bases and J lost 4, with 8 bases in between. The CDR3 loop reads CASSRTSETQYF. The CDR3, as DNA: TGTGCCAGCAGTCGGACCTCAGAGACCCAGTACTTC.

This chain uses TRBV6-2 or TRBV6-3 with TRBJ2-1; TRBD2 matches 10 bases. The germline gives CDR1 MNHEY, CDR2 SVGEGT. This CDR3 has 16 residues. With V trimmed by 3 bases and J by 6 bases, 8 bases remained unmatched. CDR3 sequence (DNA): TGTGCCAGCAGTTATTGGATAGCGGGAGGTCCCAATGAGCAGTTCTTC. This codes for CASSYWIAGGPNEQFF.

The chain is built from TRBV2 and TRBJ2-7, with TRBD2 matching 14 bases. Germline V gene lookup returns CDR1 SNHLY and CDR2 FYNNEI. Trimming took 4 bases from V and 5 from J; bases not matched to a gene: 4. CDR3 length equals 15 residues. The CDR3 DNA follows: TGTGCCAGCAGTGGGGGGACTAGCGGGAGCAACGAGCAGTACTTC. It codes for CASSGGTSGSNEQYF.

This chain links TRBV5-4 with TRBJ1-3; D gene ambiguous. The CDR3 sequence is 14 residues long. CDR1 SGHNT and CDR2 YYREEE come from the germline V gene (reference sequence). Trimming removed 1 base at V and 3 bases at J, with 8 bases between. The CDR3 here is CASSLLGYGNTIYF. The CDR3 nucleotides are TGTGCCAGCAGCTTGCTAGGGTATGGAAACACCATATATTTT.

The J gene is TRBJ1-5, the V gene TRBV19; 7 bases fit TRBD1. The germline CDR1 and CDR2 sequences are LNHDA and SQIVND (reference sequence). V lost 6 bases, J lost 5 bases, and 7 bases stayed unmatched. CDR3 size: 14 residues. The CDR3 sequence is CASRGQDFYQPQHF. CDR3 bases: TGTGCCAGTAGAGGACAGGATTTCTATCAGCCCCAGCATTTT.

The CDR3 sequence: CASSGPENSYEQYF. The DNA of the CDR3 is TGTGCCAGCAGCGGGCCAGAGAATTCCTACGAGCAGTACTTC. V and J are TRBV2 and TRBJ2-7, with D unclear. Trimming took 6 bases from V and 1 from J, leaving 13 bases between them. Germline CDR1 is SNHLY and CDR2 is FYNNEI. The CDR3 sequence is 14 residues long.

In its sample, this clone was seen once. This chain joins TRBV27 and TRBJ2-1; 9 bases map to TRBD1. Germline values: CDR1 MNHEY, CDR2 SMNVEV (reference sequence). The ends lost 8 bases at V and 10 bases at J; junction bases unmatched: 15. CDR3 size: 15 residues. The CDR3 region has the DNA TGTGCCAGCGCGCTAGACGGGACAGGGATAGGGGAGCAGTTCTTC. Its translation: CASALDGTGIGEQFF.

This clone was detected only a few times. This rearrangement joins TRBV10-3 to TRBJ2-7; TRBD2 matches 7 bases. The CDR3 is 14 residues long. Germline-derived CDR1 and CDR2 are ENHRY and SYGVKD. V was pared by 5 bases and J by 2 bases, with 6 bases of the junction left unmatched. This CDR3 is CAISYARETYEQYF. CDR3 in DNA: TGTGCCATCAGTTATGCGCGGGAGACCTACGAGCAGTACTTC.

V gene TRBV14 combines with J gene TRBJ2-1; possibly TRBD2 for D (6 bases). Deletions cut 3 bases from V and 9 bases from J, with 15 bases between. The CDR3 runs to 14 residues. Germline loops: CDR1 SGHDN, CDR2 FVKESK. The CDR3 region is CASSQGGGGREQFF. The DNA of the CDR3 is TGTGCCAGCAGCCAGGGGGGAGGAGGGCGTGAGCAGTTCTTC.

J is TRBJ1-2 and V is TRBV6-5, with D possibly being TRBD1 (5 bases). With 6 bases removed from V and 1 base from J, the gap between germline ends came to 12 bases. The CDR3 runs to 14 residues. Germline V gene sequence: CDR1 MNHEY, CDR2 SVGAGI. CDR3 in amino acids: CASRPGGDNYGYTF. The CDR3 nucleotides read TGTGCCAGCAGGCCGGGAGGGGATAACTATGGCTACACCTTC.

The chain uses TRBV5-1 and TRBJ2-7, with 8 bases fitting TRBD2. The V and J ends lost 4 bases and 5 bases, in that order; junction bases with no gene match: 11. The CDR3 loop spans 15 amino acids. The V gene's germline CDR1 is SGHRS and CDR2 YFSETQ. In DNA, the CDR3 is TGCGCCAGCAGCCTGCGAGCGGGAGTGTTTAACGAGCAGTACTTC. It is translated as CASSLRAGVFNEQYF.

The CDR3 DNA reads as TGTGCCAGCAGCTTAGAATCAAGGAGCACAGATACGCAGTATTTT. Amino acid sequence: CASSLESRSTDTQYF. This chain connects TRBV11-2 to TRBJ2-3, with D hard to call. The CDR3 runs to 15 residues. V gave up 0 bases and J gave up 0 bases, with 7 bases separating them. Germline assignment: CDR1 SGHAT and CDR2 FQNNGV.

A single count supports this clone. V is TRBV5-1 and J is TRBJ1-1; 8 positions agree with TRBD1. CDR3 length: 13 residues. The germline gives CDR1 SGHRS, CDR2 YFSETQ. V shed 3 bases, J shed 3 bases, and the junction held 1 base outside the gene matches. DNA for the CDR3: TGCGCCAGCAGCTGGGGACAGGACACTGAAGCTTTCTTT. Encoded protein: CASSWGQDTEAFF. The complete variable domain, with remaining parts taken from reference TRBV5-1 and TRBJ1-1, reads KAGVTQTPRYLIKTRGQQVTLSCSPISGHRSVSWYQQTPGQGLQFLFEYFSETQRNKGNFPGRFSGRQFSNSRSEMNVSTLELGDSALYLCASSWGQDTEAFFGQGTRLTVV.

The chain has TRBV28 and TRBJ2-7, with D unclear. Germline V gene sequence: CDR1 MDHEN, CDR2 SYDVKM. V was trimmed by 4 bases and J by 2 bases, leaving 9 bases between them. CDR3 size: 13 residues. The CDR3 region has the DNA TGTGCCAGCAGTTCAGGTCGTCCCTACGAGCAGTACTTC. This translates into CASSSGRPYEQYF.

This chain connects TRBV20-1 to TRBJ1-2, with D tentatively TRBD1 (6 bases). CDR3 length: 12 amino acids. Looked up from germline, CDR1 is DFQATT and CDR2 is SNEGSKA (reference sequence). Trimming took 3 bases from V and 8 from J, leaving 13 bases between them. The CDR3 sequence: CSASGGPGGYTF. The CDR3 DNA sequence: TGCAGTGCTAGTGGGGGGCCGGGCGGCTACACCTTC.

This chain uses TRBV19 with TRBJ2-2; the match to TRBD2 covers 11 bases. The CDR3 contains 16 residues. Germline CDR1 reads LNHDA; CDR2 reads SQIVND (reference sequence). Trimming at V came to 7 bases and at J to 6 bases, leaving 10 bases not matched to a gene. CDR3 region: CASTGLAGGNAGELFF. The CDR3 DNA reads TGTGCCAGTACGGGGCTAGCGGGAGGTAACGCCGGGGAGCTGTTTTTT.

This sequence joins TRBV5-1 and TRBJ2-4; D gene unclear. The CDR3 runs 16 residues. The germline V and J ends were trimmed by 2 bases and 7 bases, with 19 bases remaining between them. Germline CDR1 reads SGHRS; CDR2 reads YFSETQ. The CDR3 coding sequence is TGCGCCAGCAGCTTAGCCGGTGCTGGGTTGGGGAACATTCAGTACTTC. This codes for CASSLAGAGLGNIQYF.